These 25 T cell receptor beta chains originate from one sample sequenced in a study of blood T cell repertoires in COVID-19. Data came from immunoSEQ multiplex PCR; TCRdb stores just in-frame clones and leaves some out. Of around 300,000 clones in the sample, over 75% were seen once. Sequencing was carried out using peripheral blood. The source is a woman aged 50 to 60 with active or convalescent COVID-19.

The chain joins TRBV29-1 to TRBJ1-1, with unresolved D. Germline-derived CDR1 and CDR2 are SQVTM and ANQGSEA. V gave up 3 bases and J gave up 4 bases, with 12 bases separating them. The CDR3 spans 13 residues. The CDR3 sequence is CSVEGELGTEAFF. CDR3 nucleotides: TGCAGCGTTGAGGGCGAGCTGGGCACTGAAGCTTTCTTT.

The V gene is TRBV15, the J gene TRBJ1-1; TRBD1 is a possible D gene (6 bases). This CDR3 is built from 17 residues. Trimming pared 0 bases from V and 1 base from J, leaving 15 bases between. The germline CDR1 and CDR2 sequences are LNHNV and YYDKDF (reference sequence). The CDR3, as DNA: TGTGCCACCAGCAGAGATAGGGGGGGCGGGAGGAACACTGAAGCTTTCTTT. It encodes CATSRDRGGGRNTEAFF.

V is TRBV5-8 and J is TRBJ1-2, with TRBD1 matching over 9 bases. V dropped 4 bases and J dropped 2; count of bases not matched to a gene: 9. This CDR3 has 16 residues. The germline gives CDR1 SGHTS, CDR2 YDEGEE. The CDR3 here is CASSPPRDRVNYGYTF. As DNA, the CDR3 is TGTGCCAGCAGCCCCCCCCGGGACAGGGTGAACTATGGCTACACCTTC.

The genes are TRBV4-1 and TRBJ2-1, with 8 bases fitting TRBD2. Germline V gene lookup returns CDR1 MGHRA and CDR2 YSYEKL. V lost 1 base, J lost 2 bases, and 4 bases stayed unmatched. CDR3 length: 16 amino acids. CDR3 in amino acids: CASSQVSGSTYNEQFF. The DNA for the CDR3 is TGCGCCAGCAGCCAAGTAAGCGGGAGCACCTACAATGAGCAGTTCTTC.

In regard to this clone: Compared with germline, one end of the junction differs, possibly owing to a read error. The chain is built from TRBV30 and TRBJ1-2; D perhaps matches TRBD1 (6 bases). Germline-derived CDR1 and CDR2 are GTSNPN and SVGIG (reference sequence). CDR3 length: 12 amino acids. The DNA of the CDR3 is TGTGCCTGGAGTGTACCCGGGACACAGCTATCCTTC. It specifies CAWSVPGTQLSF.

The J gene is TRBJ1-6, the V gene TRBV2, with 11 bases that match TRBD1. Per germline, CDR1 SNHLY and CDR2 FYNNEI. V shed 11 bases, J shed 5 bases, and the junction held 2 bases outside the gene matches. CDR3 length: 13 residues. Here the CDR3 reads CAGQGANNSPLHF. Written as DNA, the CDR3 is TGTGCCGGACAGGGGGCTAATAATTCACCCCTCCACTTT.

The chain is built from TRBV4-1 and TRBJ2-3; tentatively, D is TRBD1 (6 bases). CDR3 length equals 15 residues. Trimming left V 4 bases short and J 3 bases short, with 14 bases between. Germline loops: CDR1 MGHRA, CDR2 YSYEKL. In nucleotides, the CDR3 is TGCGCCAGCAGCCGGGAAGGACAGTATACAGATACGCAGTATTTT. It translates to CASSREGQYTDTQYF.

The chain joins TRBV5-6 to TRBJ1-5; D might be TRBD1 (5 bases). V was trimmed by 0 bases and J by 0 bases, leaving 13 bases between them. The CDR3 runs to 17 residues. Germline CDR1 SGHDT, CDR2 YYEEEE. The CDR3 nucleotides read TGTGCCAGCAGCTTGGTAGGGGCGAGCCATAGCAATCAGCCCCAGCATTTT. Its translation: CASSLVGASHSNQPQHF. The full variable domain, in which reference TRBV5-6 and TRBJ1-5 provide the parts outside the CDR3, is DAGVTQSPTHLIKTRGQQVTLRCSPKSGHDTVSWYQQALGQGPQFIFQYYEEEERQRGNFPDRFSGHQFPNYSSELNVNALLLGDSALYLCASSLVGASHSNQPQHFGDGTRLSIL.

There are a few counts of this clone. V and J are TRBV14 and TRBJ1-1, with D perhaps matching TRBD1 (5 bases). Germline V lookup: CDR1 SGHDN, CDR2 FVKESK. CDR3 length: 14 residues. Between the trimmed V and J ends, which lost 4 bases and 1 base, there was a span of 10 bases. The CDR3: CASSLGGGNTEAFF. In DNA, the CDR3 is TGTGCCAGCAGCCTGGGCGGGGGGAACACTGAAGCTTTCTTT.

V is TRBV15 and J is TRBJ1-1; no clear D gene. CDR1 and CDR2 (germline): LNHNV, YYDKDF (reference sequence). V shed 3 bases and J shed 8 bases, with 10 bases lying between them. This CDR3 is 12 amino acids long. The chain's CDR3 is CATSRRNGEAFF. In DNA, the CDR3 is TGTGCCACCAGCAGGAGGAACGGGGAAGCTTTCTTT.

The chain uses TRBV18 and TRBJ2-5, with D possibly matching TRBD2 (6 bases). Trimming left V 3 bases short and J 4 bases short, with 9 bases between. The CDR3 spans 13 residues. Germline V CDR1 and CDR2: KGHSH, LQKENI. This CDR3 is CASSPTSRETQYF. The CDR3 DNA reads as TGTGCCAGCTCACCGACTAGTAGAGAGACCCAGTACTTC.

The chain links TRBV10-3 to TRBJ2-5, with TRBD1 matching over 10 bases. This CDR3 spans 13 amino acids. V gave up 5 bases and J gave up 4 bases; unmatched junction bases: 1. Germline CDR1 ENHRY, CDR2 SYGVKD. CDR3 amino acids: CAISWDRGETQYF. For the CDR3, the DNA is TGTGCCATCAGTTGGGACAGGGGAGAGACCCAGTACTTC.

The CDR3 region is CASSLRVTSGTGELFF. The CDR3 DNA follows: TGTGCCAGCAGCTTAAGAGTGACTAGCGGCACCGGGGAGCTGTTTTTT. J is TRBJ2-2 and V is TRBV11-3; the match to TRBD2 covers 9 bases. V was clipped by 2 bases and J by 4 bases; unmatched bases: 5. The germline CDR1 and CDR2 sequences are SGHNT and YENEEA. This CDR3 is built from 16 residues.

The chain has TRBV10-3 and TRBJ1-1; D is undetermined. CDR3 size: 13 residues. Trimming cost V 4 bases and J 1 base, with 7 bases left between them. Germline V gene data show CDR1 as ENHRY and CDR2 as SYGVKD. DNA for the CDR3: TGTGCCATCAGTGGGCCAAGGAACACTGAAGCTTTCTTT. Its protein product is CAISGPRNTEAFF.

CDR3 amino acids: CAIGGHSANYGYTF. As DNA, the CDR3 is TGTGCCATCGGGGGACATTCGGCTAACTATGGCTACACCTTC. The chain carries TRBV10-3 and TRBJ1-2; D perhaps matches TRBD1 (6 bases). The CDR3 spans 14 residues. Germline loops: CDR1 ENHRY, CDR2 SYGVKD. Trimming removed 8 bases from V and 0 bases from J, with 13 bases in between.

The CDR3 DNA follows: TGTGCCAGTAACCCCCGCCTCTCAGGGACTGGAAACACCATATATTTT. Translating gives CASNPRLSGTGNTIYF. This sequence joins TRBV19 and TRBJ1-3; perhaps TRBD1 as D (5 bases). There are 16 residues in the CDR3. CDR1 is LNHDA, CDR2 SQIVND, per germline (reference sequence). V lost 7 bases to trimming and J lost 2 bases, with 18 bases between them.

The chain recombines TRBV4-1 with TRBJ2-5, with D possibly TRBD2 on 5 matching bases. From germline, CDR1 is MGHRA and CDR2 YSYEKL. The CDR3 extends over 13 amino acids. The V end lost 2 bases, the J end lost 4 bases, and 8 bases lay between the germline ends. The CDR3 coding sequence is TGCGCCAGCAGCCAATTCGAGGGAGAGACCCAGTACTTC. Its translation: CASSQFEGETQYF.

V is TRBV6-5 and J is TRBJ1-1; perhaps TRBD1 as D (5 bases). This CDR3 has 14 residues. The ends were cut back, 2 bases at V and 1 base at J, with 8 bases in the middle. Germline CDR1 is MNHEY and CDR2 is SVGAGI. Written as DNA, the CDR3 is TGTGCCAGCAGTTACGGGGGGAAGAACACTGAAGCTTTCTTT. It is translated as CASSYGGKNTEAFF.

This clone was recorded a few times. The chain's CDR3 is CASSQDAGGAGELFF. The CDR3 DNA sequence: TGTGCCAGCAGCCAAGATGCAGGCGGGGCCGGGGAGCTGTTTTTT. The chain has TRBV4-2 and TRBJ2-2; D may be TRBD2 (6 bases). Trimming shortened V by 0 bases and J by 6 bases, and 11 bases separated the two germline ends. CDR3 length: 15 amino acids. Germline CDR1 LGHNA, CDR2 YNFKEQ.

The CDR3, as DNA: TGTGCCAGCAGTTTAGCTCAGGGTTACACTGAAGCTTTCTTT. It yields the protein CASSLAQGYTEAFF. The chain uses TRBV28 and TRBJ1-1, with D perhaps TRBD1 (5 bases). Per the germline V gene, CDR1 is MDHEN and CDR2 is SYDVKM. V lost 2 bases and J 3 bases, leaving 10 bases between the germline ends. This CDR3 has 14 residues.

Here the CDR3 reads CASSFGRGEQGNGYTF. DNA of the CDR3: TGTGCCAGCAGTTTTGGTCGAGGAGAACAGGGCAATGGCTACACCTTC. This chain uses TRBV28 with TRBJ1-2, with D possibly being TRBD1 (6 bases). V was clipped by 3 bases and J by 6 bases, with 20 bases between them. The CDR3 has 16 amino acids. Germline CDR1 MDHEN, CDR2 SYDVKM.

To note about this clone: Other DNA sequences of this sample code for an identical CDR3. The V gene is TRBV11-2, the J gene TRBJ2-7; D ambiguous. The V gene's germline CDR1 is SGHAT and CDR2 FQNNGV. This CDR3 region has 11 residues. Trimming removed 5 bases from V and 1 base from J, with 3 bases in between. The CDR3, as DNA: TGTGCCAGCAGCCCTTCCTACGAGCAGTACTTC. Translating it yields CASSPSYEQYF.

The gene calls are TRBV5-4 and TRBJ2-1, with 10 positions matching TRBD2. Germline V gene data show CDR1 as SGHNT and CDR2 as YYREEE (reference sequence). After removal of 4 bases from V and 4 bases from J, the junction contained 8 bases not matched to a gene. This CDR3 has 16 amino acids. The CDR3 DNA reads TGTGCCAGCAGCGCCTCGACTAGCGGGCAATACAATGAGCAGTTCTTC. It encodes CASSASTSGQYNEQFF.

V and J are TRBV28 and TRBJ1-1; TRBD1 aligns across 8 bases. CDR3 length: 12 residues. Unmatched junction bases numbered 4, after V lost 2 bases and J lost 11 bases. Germline lookup yields CDR1 MDHEN and CDR2 SYDVKM. The CDR3 reads CASSLVTGVAFF. CDR3 coding DNA: TGTGCCAGCAGTTTAGTGACAGGGGTCGCTTTCTTT.

Written as DNA, the CDR3 is TGTGCCAGCAGCTTAGAAAGGGGGACCACCTACGAGCAGTACTTC. It specifies CASSLERGTTYEQYF. The chain joins TRBV11-2 to TRBJ2-7; D may be TRBD1 (6 bases). Germline V gene lookup returns CDR1 SGHAT and CDR2 FQNNGV. This CDR3 has 15 amino acids. Trimming removed 0 bases from V and 2 bases from J, with 11 bases in between.